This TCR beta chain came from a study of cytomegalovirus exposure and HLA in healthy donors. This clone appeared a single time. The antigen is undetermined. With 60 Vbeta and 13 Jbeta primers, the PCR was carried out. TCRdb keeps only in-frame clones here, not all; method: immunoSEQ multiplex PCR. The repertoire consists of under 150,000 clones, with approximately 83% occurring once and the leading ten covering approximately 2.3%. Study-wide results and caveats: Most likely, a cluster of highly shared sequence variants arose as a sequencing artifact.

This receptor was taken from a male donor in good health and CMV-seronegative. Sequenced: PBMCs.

The CDR3, as DNA: TGTGCCAGTAGTATAGGCTACAGTGTCTACGAGCAGTACTTC. This translates into CASSIGYSVYEQYF. The chain is built from TRBV19 and TRBJ2-7; no clear D gene. V lost 1 base and J lost 3, with 10 bases in between. The CDR3 is 14 residues long. Germline lookup yields CDR1 LNHDA and CDR2 SQIVND (reference sequence).